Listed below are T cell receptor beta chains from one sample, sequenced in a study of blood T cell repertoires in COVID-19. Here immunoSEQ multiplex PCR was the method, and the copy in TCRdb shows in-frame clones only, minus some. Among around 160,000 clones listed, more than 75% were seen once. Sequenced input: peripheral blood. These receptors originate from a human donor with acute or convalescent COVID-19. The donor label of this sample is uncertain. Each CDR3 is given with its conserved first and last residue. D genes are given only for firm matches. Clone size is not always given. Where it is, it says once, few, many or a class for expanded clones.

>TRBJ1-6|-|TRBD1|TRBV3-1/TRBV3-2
TGTGCCAGCAGCCAAGATCTGGTTTTGGGACAGAATTCACCCCTCCACTTT
CASSQDLVLGQNSPLHF
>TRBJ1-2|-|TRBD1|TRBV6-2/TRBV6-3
TGTGCCAGCAGTTCCTCCCCAGGGGGCTATGGCTACACCTTC
CASSSSPGGYGYTF
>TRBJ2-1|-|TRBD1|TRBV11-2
TGTGCCAGCAGCTTAGTTGGACAGGCCAACTCCTACAATGAGCAGTTCTTC
CASSLVGQANSYNEQFF
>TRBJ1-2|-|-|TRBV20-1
TGCAGTGCGGGAGGCTACTATGGCTACACCTTC
CSAGGYYGYTF
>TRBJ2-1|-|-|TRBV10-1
TGCGCCAGCAGTGGACAGTCCCTTCGTGCGGATGAGCAGTTCTTC
CASSGQSLRADEQFF
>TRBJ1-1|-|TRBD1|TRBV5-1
TGCGCCAGCAGCGACAGGGGGCGAACTGAAGCTTTCTTT
CASSDRGRTEAFF
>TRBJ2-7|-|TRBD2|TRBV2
TGTGCCAGCAGTTTACTCCGGACTAGCGGAAGGAGGACCTACGAGCAGTACTTC
CASSLLRTSGRRTYEQYF
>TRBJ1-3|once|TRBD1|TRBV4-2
TGTGCCAGCAGCCAAGCAGGGGGTCAAGCTGGAAACACCATATATTTT
CASSQAGGQAGNTIYF
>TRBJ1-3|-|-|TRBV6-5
TGTGCCAGCAGTAGGGACATTCGAAACACCATATATTTT
CASSRDIRNTIYF
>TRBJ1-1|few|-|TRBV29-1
TGCAGCGTTGATTTCCAGGGAGGTGGCACTGAAGCTTTCTTT
CSVDFQGGGTEAFF
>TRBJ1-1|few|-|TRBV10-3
TGTGCCATCAGGGATCGGAGGATTGAAGCTTTCTTT
CAIRDRRIEAFF
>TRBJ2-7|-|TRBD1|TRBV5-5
TGTGCCAGCAGCTTTGGTGCCGGGGACAGAATCGAGCAGTACTTC
CASSFGAGDRIEQYF
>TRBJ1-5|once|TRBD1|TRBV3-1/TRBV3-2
TGTGCCAGCAGCCAAAACCCCTGCCGGGACAGGGATCGCAATCAGCCCCAGCATTTT
CASSQNPCRDRDRNQPQHF
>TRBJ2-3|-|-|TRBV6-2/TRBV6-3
TGTGCCAGCAGCCCATCCATTGTCACAGATACGCAGTATTTT
CASSPSIVTDTQYF
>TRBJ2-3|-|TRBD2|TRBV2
TGTGCCAGCAGTGGATCACTAGCGGGGGCCGATACGCAGTATTTT
CASSGSLAGADTQYF
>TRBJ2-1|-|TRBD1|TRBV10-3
TGTGCCATCAGTGAGTCCGCGGGACAGGGGAGGGGTGAGCAGTTCTTC
CAISESAGQGRGEQFF
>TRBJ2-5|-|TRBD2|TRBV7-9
TGTGCCAGCAGCCTAGGGGCGGGGGGGCAAGAGACCCAGTACTTC
CASSLGAGGQETQYF
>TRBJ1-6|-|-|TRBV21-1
TGTGCCAGCAGCCCCCGGCGCCTCACGACAGGGATCGTTAATTCACCCCTCCACTTT
CASSPRRLTTGIVNSPLHF
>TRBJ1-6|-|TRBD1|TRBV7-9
TGTGCCAGCAGCTTAGGTACAGGGGGCGGGTTTGGCAATTCACCCCTCCACTTT
CASSLGTGGGFGNSPLHF
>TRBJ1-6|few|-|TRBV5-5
TGTGCCAGCAGCCCTCGGGCGGGGGGAGGTAATTCACCCCTCCACTTT
CASSPRAGGGNSPLHF
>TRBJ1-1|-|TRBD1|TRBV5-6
TGTGCCAGCAGCTTGGTCACAGGGGGGAAAACTGAAGCTTTCTTT
CASSLVTGGKTEAFF
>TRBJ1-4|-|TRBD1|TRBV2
TGTGCCAGCACCTCCGGGACAGGGGCAACTAATGAAAAACTGTTTTTT
CASTSGTGATNEKLFF
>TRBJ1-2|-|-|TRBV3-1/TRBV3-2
TGTGCCAGCAGCCAAGATCGGGTCACCTTC
CASSQDRVTF
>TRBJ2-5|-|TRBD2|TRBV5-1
TGCGCCAGCAGCTCCCGAGCGGGGGGCCCCGAAGAGACCCAGTACTTC
CASSSRAGGPEETQYF
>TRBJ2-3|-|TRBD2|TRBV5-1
TGCGCCAGCAGCTACTACGGACTAGCGGGGTCTAGCACAGATACGCAGTATTTT
CASSYYGLAGSSTDTQYF
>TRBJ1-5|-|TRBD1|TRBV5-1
TGCGCCAGCAGCCCCGGGACAGGGAATCAGCCCCAGCATTTT
CASSPGTGNQPQHF
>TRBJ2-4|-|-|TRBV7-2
TGTGCCAGCAGCTTAGCCCCAGGGACCAAAAACATTCAGTACTTC
CASSLAPGTKNIQYF
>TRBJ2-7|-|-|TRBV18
TGTGCCAGCTTTCCCGGTGGCGGAACCTACGAGCAGTACTTC
CASFPGGGTYEQYF
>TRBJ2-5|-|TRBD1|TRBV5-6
TGTGCCAGCAGCCGAAGGGGGTTACAGGGGTGGGGCCAAGAGACCCAGTACTTC
CASSRRGLQGWGQETQYF
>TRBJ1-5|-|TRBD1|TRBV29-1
TGCAGCGCAGGGACAGGGGTGGATCAGCCCCAGCATTTT
CSAGTGVDQPQHF
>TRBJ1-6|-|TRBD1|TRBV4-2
TGTGCCAGCAGCCAAGACCAGACAGGGGGCGGTGGTATTTCACCCCTCCACTTT
CASSQDQTGGGGISPLHF
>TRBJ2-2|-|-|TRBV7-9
TGTGCCACTTTTCGGAACACCGGGGAGCTGTTTTTT
CATFRNTGELFF
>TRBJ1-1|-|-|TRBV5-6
TGTGCCAGCAGCCTCCCTTCTGTATACTCTGAAGCTTTCTTT
CASSLPSVYSEAFF
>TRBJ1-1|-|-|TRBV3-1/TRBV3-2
TGTGCCAGCAGCCTCGACAGGATCGGTAGGACTGAAGCTTTCTTT
CASSLDRIGRTEAFF
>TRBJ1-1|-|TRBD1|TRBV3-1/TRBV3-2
TGTGCCAGCAGCCCTTACCGACAGGGAGAGGCTGAAGCTTTCTTT
CASSPYRQGEAEAFF
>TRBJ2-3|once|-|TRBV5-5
TGTGCCAGCAGCGCCTTGCGGGGTGGTACGGCAGATACGCAGTATTTT
CASSALRGGTADTQYF
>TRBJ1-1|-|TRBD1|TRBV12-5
TGTGCTAGTGGTTTGGGCGGACAGGGTGGCACTGAAGCTTTCTTT
CASGLGGQGGTEAFF
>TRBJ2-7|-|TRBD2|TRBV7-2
TGTGCCAGCAGCTTTTCACTAGCGGGGGGTGAGCAGTACTTC
CASSFSLAGGEQYF
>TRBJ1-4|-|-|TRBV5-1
TGCGCCAGCAAATCAGGGGTTATAGGAAAACTGTTTTTT
CASKSGVIGKLFF
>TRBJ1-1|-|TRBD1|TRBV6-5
TGTGCCAGCAGGAGGGGGCTGGACACTGAAGCTTTCTTT
CASRRGLDTEAFF
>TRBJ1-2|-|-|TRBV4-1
TGCGCCAGCAGCCCAAGCGAAGTCACAGGGATCAACTATGGCTACACCTTC
CASSPSEVTGINYGYTF
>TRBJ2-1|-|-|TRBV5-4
TGTGCCAGCAGCTTACGGTACTCCTACAATGAGCAGTTCTTC
CASSLRYSYNEQFF
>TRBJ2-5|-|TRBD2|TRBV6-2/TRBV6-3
TGTGCCAGCAGCTTCGGACTAGCGGGGGGCTCCCAAGAGACCCAGTACTTC
CASSFGLAGGSQETQYF
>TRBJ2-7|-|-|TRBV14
TGTGCCAGCAGCCTAGGTCCCGGGATTCCCTACGAGCAGTACTTC
CASSLGPGIPYEQYF
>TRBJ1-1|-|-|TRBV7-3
TGTGCCAGCTCGAACCAGGCCAACACTGAAGCTTTCTTT
CASSNQANTEAFF
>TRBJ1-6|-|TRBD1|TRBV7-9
TGTGCCAGCAGCTTAGAAGGCCGGACAGGGAAATGGCTCCACTTT
CASSLEGRTGKWLHF
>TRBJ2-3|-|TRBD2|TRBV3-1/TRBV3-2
TGTGCCAGCAGCCAGGTGGCGGGGGGCCTTTCTAGCACAGATACGCAGTATTTT
CASSQVAGGLSSTDTQYF
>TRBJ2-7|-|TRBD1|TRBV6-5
TGTGCCAGCAGGACAGGGCCCTACGAGCAGTACTTC
CASRTGPYEQYF
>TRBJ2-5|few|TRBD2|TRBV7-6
TGTGCCAGCAGCTTAGACTTAGCGGGGACCCAAGAGACCCAGTACTTC
CASSLDLAGTQETQYF
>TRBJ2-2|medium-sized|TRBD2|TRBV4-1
TGCGCCAGCAGCCCACAAGACGCTGGACTAGCGGGGGGGCCGAACACCGGGGAGCTGTTTTTT
CASSPQDAGLAGGPNTGELFF
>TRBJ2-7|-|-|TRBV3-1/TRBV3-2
TGTGCCAGCAGCCTACTGTTCCTCTCCTACGAGCAGTACTTC
CASSLLFLSYEQYF
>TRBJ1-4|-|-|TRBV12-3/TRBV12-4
TGTGCCAGCAGTTTAGGGAGGACCGAAAAACTGTTTTTT
CASSLGRTEKLFF
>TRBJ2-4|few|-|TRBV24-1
TGTGCCACCAGTGATTTGCGGGGTTCGGCCAAAAACATTCAGTACTTC
CATSDLRGSAKNIQYF
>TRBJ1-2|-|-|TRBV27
TGTGCCAGAATTCAAGGGGACAAGGAATATGGCTACACCTTC
CARIQGDKEYGYTF
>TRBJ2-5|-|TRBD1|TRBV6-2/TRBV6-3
TGTGCCAGCAGTTATGCCGCGACAGGGGGTCAAGAGACCCAGTACTTC
CASSYAATGGQETQYF